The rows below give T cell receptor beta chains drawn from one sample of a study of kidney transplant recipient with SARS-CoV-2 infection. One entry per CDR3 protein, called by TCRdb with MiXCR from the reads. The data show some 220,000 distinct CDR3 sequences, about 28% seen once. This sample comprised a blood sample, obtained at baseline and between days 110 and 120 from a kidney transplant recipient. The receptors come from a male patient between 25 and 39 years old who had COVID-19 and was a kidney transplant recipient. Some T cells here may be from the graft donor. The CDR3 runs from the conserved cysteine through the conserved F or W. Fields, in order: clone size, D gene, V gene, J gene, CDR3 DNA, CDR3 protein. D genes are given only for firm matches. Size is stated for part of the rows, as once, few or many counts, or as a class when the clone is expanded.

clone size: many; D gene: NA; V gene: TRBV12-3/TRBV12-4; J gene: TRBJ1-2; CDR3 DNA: TGTGCCAGCAGTTGCAATGCCAGCTTCCGAAAGACCTATGGCTACACCTTC; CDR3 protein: CASSCNASFRKTYGYTF
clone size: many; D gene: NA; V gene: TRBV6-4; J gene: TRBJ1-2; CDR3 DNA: TGTGCCAGCAGTGTTAGCCTCTCACACGGAAAGACCTATGGCTACACCTTC; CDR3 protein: CASSVSLSHGKTYGYTF
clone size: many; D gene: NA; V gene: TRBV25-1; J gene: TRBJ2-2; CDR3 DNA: TGTGCCAGCAGTGGGAACACCGGGGAGCTGTTTTTT; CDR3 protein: CASSGNTGELFF
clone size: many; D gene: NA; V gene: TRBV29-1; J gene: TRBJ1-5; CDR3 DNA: TGCAGCGTTATTGACAGAAGCAATCAGCCCCAGCATTTT; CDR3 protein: CSVIDRSNQPQHF
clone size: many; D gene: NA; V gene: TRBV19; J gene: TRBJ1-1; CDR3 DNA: TGTGCCAGTAGTCCCCGGGGAGGGTTGGACACTGAAGCTTTCTTT; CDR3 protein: CASSPRGGLDTEAFF
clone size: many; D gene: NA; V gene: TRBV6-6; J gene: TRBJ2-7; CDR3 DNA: TGTGCCAGCAGAGACGCACCCTGGGAGCAGTACTTC; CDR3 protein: CASRDAPWEQYF
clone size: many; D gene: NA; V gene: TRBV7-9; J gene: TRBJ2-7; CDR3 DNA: TGTGCCAGCAGCTTAGCCGGGGGCTACGAGCAGTACTTC; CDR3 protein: CASSLAGGYEQYF
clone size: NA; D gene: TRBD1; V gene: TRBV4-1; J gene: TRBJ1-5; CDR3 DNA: TGCGCCAGCAGCCAAAGACAGGGAGATAATCAGCTCCAGCATTTT; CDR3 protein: CASSQRQGDNQLQHF
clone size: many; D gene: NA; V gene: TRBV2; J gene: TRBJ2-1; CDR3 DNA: TGTGCCAGCAAAACCCCAGGGTTTAGCAATGAGCAGTTCTTC; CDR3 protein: CASKTPGFSNEQFF
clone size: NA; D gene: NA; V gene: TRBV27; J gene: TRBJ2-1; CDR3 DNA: TGTGTCAGCAGTCCCTACTCGACTATGGCGGGGCATGGGCAGTTCTTC; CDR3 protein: CVSSPYSTMAGHGQFF
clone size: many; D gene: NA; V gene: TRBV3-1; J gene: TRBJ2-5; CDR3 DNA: TGTGCCAGCAGCGTCACGGGTCCCATTTCTTTCTCTGAGACCCAGTACTTC; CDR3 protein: CASSVTGPISFSETQYF
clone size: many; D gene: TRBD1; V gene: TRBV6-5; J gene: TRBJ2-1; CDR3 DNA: TGTGCCAGCAGTTACAGTCCAGGGGGTATTGAGCAGTTCTTC; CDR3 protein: CASSYSPGGIEQFF
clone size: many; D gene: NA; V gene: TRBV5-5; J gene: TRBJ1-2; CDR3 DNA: TGTGCCAGCATCTTAGTTGTCTCGCGAAAGACCTATGGCTACACCTTC; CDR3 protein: CASILVVSRKTYGYTF
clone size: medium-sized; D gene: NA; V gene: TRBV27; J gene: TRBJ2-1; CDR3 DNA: TGTGCCAGCAGTTTTGGGGGGTGGGATGAGCAGTTCTTC; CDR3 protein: CASSFGGWDEQFF
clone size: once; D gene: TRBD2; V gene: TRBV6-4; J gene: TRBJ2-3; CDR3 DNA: TGTGCCACCATTAGCGGGAGGCTCCGAAGCACAGATACGCAGTATTTT; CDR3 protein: CATISGRLRSTDTQYF
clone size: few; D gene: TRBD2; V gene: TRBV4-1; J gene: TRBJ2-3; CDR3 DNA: TGCGCCAGCAGCCAACATATAGCGGGAAACACAGATACGCAGTATTTT; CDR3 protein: CASSQHIAGNTDTQYF
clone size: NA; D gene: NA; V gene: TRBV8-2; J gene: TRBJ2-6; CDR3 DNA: TGTGGCAGAAATTTAAGGATAACACAAAGTCGGGCCAACGTCCTGACTTTC; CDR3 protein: CGRNLRITQSRANVLTF
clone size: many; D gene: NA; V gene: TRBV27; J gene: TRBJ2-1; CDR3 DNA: TGTGCCAGCAGATCCCATAGGGGCAATGAGCAGTTCTTC; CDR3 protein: CASRSHRGNEQFF
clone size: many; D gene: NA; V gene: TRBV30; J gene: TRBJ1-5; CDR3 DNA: TGTGCCTGGAGTGGGACCGCGCTGAGCAATCAGCCCCAGCATTTT; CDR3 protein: CAWSGTALSNQPQHF
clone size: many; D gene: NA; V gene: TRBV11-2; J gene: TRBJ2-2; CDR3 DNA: TGTGCCAGCAGCTTGGAGGGGGGGAACACCGGGGAGCTGTTTTTT; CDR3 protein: CASSLEGGNTGELFF
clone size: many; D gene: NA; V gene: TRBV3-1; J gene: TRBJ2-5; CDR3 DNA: TGTGCCAGCAGCCAAATAACTCCCATTTCTTTCTCTGAGACCCAGTACTTC; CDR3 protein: CASSQITPISFSETQYF
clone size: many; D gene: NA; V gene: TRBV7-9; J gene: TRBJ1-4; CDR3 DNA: TGTGCCAGCAGCTTAGTGGCCAGCACAGGGCGTGAAAAACTGTTTTTT; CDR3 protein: CASSLVASTGREKLFF
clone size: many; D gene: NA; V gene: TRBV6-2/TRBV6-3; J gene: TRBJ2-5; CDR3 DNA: TGTGCCAGCAGTTACGATCTACAGGGGGGGGGAGAGACCCAGTACTTC; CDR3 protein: CASSYDLQGGGETQYF
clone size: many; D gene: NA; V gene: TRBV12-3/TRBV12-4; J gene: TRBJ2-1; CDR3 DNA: TGTGCCAGCAGTTTTAGAATACATGAGCAGTTCTTC; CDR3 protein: CASSFRIHEQFF
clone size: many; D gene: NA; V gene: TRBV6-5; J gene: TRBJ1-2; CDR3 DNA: TGTGCCAGCAGTTTTCCTGGGGAATGTAGAAAGACCTATGGCTACACCTTC; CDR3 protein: CASSFPGECRKTYGYTF
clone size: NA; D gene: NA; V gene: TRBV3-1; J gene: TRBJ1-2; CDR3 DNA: TGTGCCAGCAGCCAATGGACCACCCTTCGAAAGACCTATGGCTACACCTTC; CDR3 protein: CASSQWTTLRKTYGYTF
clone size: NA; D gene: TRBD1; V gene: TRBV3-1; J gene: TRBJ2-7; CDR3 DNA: TGTGCCAGCGGCCAGATGACAGGGCCCTACGAGCAGTACTTC; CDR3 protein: CASGQMTGPYEQYF
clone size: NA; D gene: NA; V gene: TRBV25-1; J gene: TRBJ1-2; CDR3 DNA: TGTGCCAGCAGTGGCAGTCTAGAACTGGGAAAGACCTATGGCTACACCTTC; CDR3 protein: CASSGSLELGKTYGYTF
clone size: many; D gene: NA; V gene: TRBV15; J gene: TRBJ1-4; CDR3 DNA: TGTGCCACCAGCAGAGTACAGGTGCCCGGAAAACTGTTTTTT; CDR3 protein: CATSRVQVPGKLFF
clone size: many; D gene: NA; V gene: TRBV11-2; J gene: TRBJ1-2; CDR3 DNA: TGTGCCAGCAGCCAGTGGAAAACAAGCAGAAAGACCTATGGCTACACCTTC; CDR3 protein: CASSQWKTSRKTYGYTF
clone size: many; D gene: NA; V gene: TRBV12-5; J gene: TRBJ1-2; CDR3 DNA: TGTGCTAGTGGTCTTTGTAATTTGCAGGGAAAGACCTATGGCTACACCTTC; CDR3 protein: CASGLCNLQGKTYGYTF
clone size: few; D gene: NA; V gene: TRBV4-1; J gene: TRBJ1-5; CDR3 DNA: TGCGCCAGCAGCCTCAGGGACTCCCGCTTTTCTAAACAGCCCCAGCATTTT; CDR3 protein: CASSLRDSRFSKQPQHF
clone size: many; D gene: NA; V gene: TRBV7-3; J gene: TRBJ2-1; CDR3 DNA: TGTGCCAGCAGCTCTAGGGGGGCAGCCGGTGAGCAGTTCTTC; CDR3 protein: CASSSRGAAGEQFF
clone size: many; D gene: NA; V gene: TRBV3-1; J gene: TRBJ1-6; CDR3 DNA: TGTGCCAGCAGCCGGCTCACTGGGCAGGGTAATTCACCCCTCCACTTT; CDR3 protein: CASSRLTGQGNSPLHF
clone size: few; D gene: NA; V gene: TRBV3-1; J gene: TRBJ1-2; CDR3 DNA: TGTGCCAGCAGCGATGATGTCACCCTTCGAAAGACCTATGGCTACACCTTC; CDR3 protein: CASSDDVTLRKTYGYTF
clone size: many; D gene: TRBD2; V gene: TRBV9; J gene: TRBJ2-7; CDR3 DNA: TGTGCCAGCAGCGTAGAGGGGACTAGACCTCTCTACGAGCAGTACTTC; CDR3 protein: CASSVEGTRPLYEQYF
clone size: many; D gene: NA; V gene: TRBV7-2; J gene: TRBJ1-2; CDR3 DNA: TGTGCCAGCAGCGCCTCTCGCAGAGACGGAAAGACCTATGGCTACACCTTC; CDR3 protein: CASSASRRDGKTYGYTF
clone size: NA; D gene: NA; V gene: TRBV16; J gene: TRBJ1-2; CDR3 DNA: TGTGCCAGCAGCCCTATAAGGGTCGTTAGAAAGACCTATGGCCACACCTTC; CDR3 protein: CASSPIRVVRKTYGHTF
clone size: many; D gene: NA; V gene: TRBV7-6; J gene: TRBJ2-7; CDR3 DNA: TGTGCCAGCAGCTTACCCCCACGCTACGAGCAGTACTTC; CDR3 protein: CASSLPPRYEQYF
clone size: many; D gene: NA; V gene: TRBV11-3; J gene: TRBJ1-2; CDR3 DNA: TGTGCCAGCAGCATAACTTCCGATCTCGGAAAGACCTATGGCTACACCTTC; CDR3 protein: CASSITSDLGKTYGYTF
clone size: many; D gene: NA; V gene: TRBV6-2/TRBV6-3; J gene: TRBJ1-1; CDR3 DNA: TGTGCCAGCAGTTACGGTTCTTGGGTAAACACTGAAGCTTTCTTT; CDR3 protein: CASSYGSWVNTEAFF
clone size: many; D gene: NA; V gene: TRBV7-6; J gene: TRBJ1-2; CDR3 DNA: TGTGCCAGCAGCCGTAGCGTTGAATCTCGAAAGACCTATGGCTACACCTTC; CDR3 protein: CASSRSVESRKTYGYTF
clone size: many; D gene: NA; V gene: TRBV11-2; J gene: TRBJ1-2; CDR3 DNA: TGTGCCAGCAGCGCTCAGGCAACAAGCAGAAAGACCTATGGCTACACCTTC; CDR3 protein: CASSAQATSRKTYGYTF
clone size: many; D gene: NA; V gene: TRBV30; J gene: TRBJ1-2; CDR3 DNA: TGTGCCTGGAGAACGGTGCGTTATAGAAAGACCTATGGCTACACCTTC; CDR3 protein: CAWRTVRYRKTYGYTF
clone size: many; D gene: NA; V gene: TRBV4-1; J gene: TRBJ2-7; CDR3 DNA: TGCGCCAGCAGCCAAGATGGAGGCCGGGACGGTCCCTACGAGCAGTACTTC; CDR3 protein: CASSQDGGRDGPYEQYF
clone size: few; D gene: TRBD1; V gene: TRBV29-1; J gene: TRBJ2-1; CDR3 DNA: TGCAGCGTTGTGGGGACAGAATCCTACAATGAGCAGTTCTTC; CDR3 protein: CSVVGTESYNEQFF
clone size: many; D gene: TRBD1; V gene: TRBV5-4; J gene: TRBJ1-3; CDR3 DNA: TGTGCCAGCAGCCAACAGGGGACGGGTGGAAACACCATATATTTT; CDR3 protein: CASSQQGTGGNTIYF
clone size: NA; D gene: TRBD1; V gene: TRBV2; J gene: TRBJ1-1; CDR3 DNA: TGTGCCATCCGGGACAGACGGAACACTGAAGCTTTCTTT; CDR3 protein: CAIRDRRNTEAFF
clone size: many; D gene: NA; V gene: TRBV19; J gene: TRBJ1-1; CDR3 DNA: TGTGCCAGCATTGGGAGGCCGGGCACTGAAGCTTTCTTT; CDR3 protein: CASIGRPGTEAFF
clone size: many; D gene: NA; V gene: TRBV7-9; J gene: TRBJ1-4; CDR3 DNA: TGTGCCAGCAGCTTCGCAGGGACGGCGGAAAAACTGTTTTTT; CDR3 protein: CASSFAGTAEKLFF
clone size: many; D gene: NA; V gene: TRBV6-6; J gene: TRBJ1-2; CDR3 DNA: TGTGCCACCTCGAGAGGGACGGAATATGGCTACACCTTC; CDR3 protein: CATSRGTEYGYTF
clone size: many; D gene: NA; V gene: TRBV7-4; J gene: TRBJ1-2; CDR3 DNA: TGTGCCAGCAGCCGATATCCTTCAGCTCGAAAGACCTATGGCTACACCTTC; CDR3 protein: CASSRYPSARKTYGYTF
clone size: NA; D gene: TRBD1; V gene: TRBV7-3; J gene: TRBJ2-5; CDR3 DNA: TGTGCCAGCAGCCTGGGGACAGGGGGTTACGAGCAGTGCTTC; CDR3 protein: CASSLGTGGYEQCF
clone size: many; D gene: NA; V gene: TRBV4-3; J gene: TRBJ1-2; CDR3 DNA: TGCGCCAGCAGCTTAGTAGTAGGACGTCGAAAGACCTATGGCTACACCTTC; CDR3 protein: CASSLVVGRRKTYGYTF